This T cell receptor (beta chain) came from a study of T-cell memory formation after mild COVID-19. The V gene lost 0 bases and the J gene lost 10 bases, with 7 bases spanning the gap. The CDR3 has 12 amino acids. The germline gives CDR1 SGHTA, CDR2 FQGTGA. This clonotype was counted many times. TCRdb used MiXCR to reprocess the 5' RACE reads, holding one entry per CDR3 protein. The sample holds 90,000 to 130,000 distinct CDR3 sequences, over 15% seen once. The chain couples TRBV7-3 to TRBJ2-1; the D is unclear. The TCR sequence derives from a man between 18 and 35 years old who had mild COVID-19 (a few samples of this study predate the infection). Cell type and time point are not known. Material for sequencing was PBMCs or a T cell subset sorted from them (not recorded which). The CDR3 reads CASSLTEGEQFF. DNA of the CDR3: TGTGCCAGCAGCTTAACGGAAGGGGAGCAGTTCTTC.